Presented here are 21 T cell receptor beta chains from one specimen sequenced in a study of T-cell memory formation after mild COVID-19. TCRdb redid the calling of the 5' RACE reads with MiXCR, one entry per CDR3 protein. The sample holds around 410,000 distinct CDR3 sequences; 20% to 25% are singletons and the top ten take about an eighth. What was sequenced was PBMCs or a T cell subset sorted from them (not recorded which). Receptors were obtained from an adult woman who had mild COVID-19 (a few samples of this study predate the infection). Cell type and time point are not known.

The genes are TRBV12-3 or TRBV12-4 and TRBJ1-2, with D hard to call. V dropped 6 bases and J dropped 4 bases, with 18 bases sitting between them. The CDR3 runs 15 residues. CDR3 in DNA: TGTGCCAGCAGCCCAGACTCCTCCCCGGGCTATGGCTACACCTTC. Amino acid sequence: CASSPDSSPGYGYTF.

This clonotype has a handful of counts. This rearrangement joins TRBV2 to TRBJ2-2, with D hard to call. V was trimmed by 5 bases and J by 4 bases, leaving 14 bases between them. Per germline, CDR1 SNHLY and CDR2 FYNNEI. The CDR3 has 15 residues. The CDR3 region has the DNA TGTGCCAGCAGTCCACAGATAGGGTCCACCGGGGAGCTGTTTTTT. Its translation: CASSPQIGSTGELFF. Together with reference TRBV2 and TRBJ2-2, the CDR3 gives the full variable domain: EPEVTQTPSHQVTQMGQEVILRCVPISNHLYFYWYRQILGQKVEFLVSFYNNEISEKSEIFDDQFSVERPDGSNFTLKIRSTKLEDSAMYFCASSPQIGSTGELFFGEGSRLTVL.

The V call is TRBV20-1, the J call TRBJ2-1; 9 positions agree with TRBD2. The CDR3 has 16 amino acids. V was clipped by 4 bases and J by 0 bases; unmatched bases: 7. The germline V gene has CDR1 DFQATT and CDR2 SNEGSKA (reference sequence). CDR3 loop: CSATLGSGSSYNEQFF. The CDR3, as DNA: TGCAGTGCTACCCTGGGTAGCGGGAGCTCCTACAATGAGCAGTTCTTC.

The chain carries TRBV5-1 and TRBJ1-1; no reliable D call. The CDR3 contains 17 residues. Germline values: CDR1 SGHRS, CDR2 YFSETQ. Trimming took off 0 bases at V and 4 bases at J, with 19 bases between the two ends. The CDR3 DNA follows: TGCGCCAGCAGCTTGGCGCCTACAGTATTGGAGAGCACTGAAGCTTTCTTT. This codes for CASSLAPTVLESTEAFF.

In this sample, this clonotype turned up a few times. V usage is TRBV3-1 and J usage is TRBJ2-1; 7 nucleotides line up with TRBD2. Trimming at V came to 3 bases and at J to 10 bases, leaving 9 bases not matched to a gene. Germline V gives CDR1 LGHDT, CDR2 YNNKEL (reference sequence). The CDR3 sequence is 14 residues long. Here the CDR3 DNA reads TGTGCCAGCAGCCAGGGGAGGGGTCCCTACGAGCAGTTCTTC. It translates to CASSQGRGPYEQFF.

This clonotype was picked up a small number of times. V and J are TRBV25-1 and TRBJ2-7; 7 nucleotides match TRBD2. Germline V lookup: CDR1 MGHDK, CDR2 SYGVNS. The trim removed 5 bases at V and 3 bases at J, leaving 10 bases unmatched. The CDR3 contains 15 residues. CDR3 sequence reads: CASSPMGGSIYEQYF. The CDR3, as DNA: TGTGCCAGCAGTCCTATGGGGGGGTCGATCTACGAGCAGTACTTC.

CDR3 in amino acids: CASIRARGTGELFF. CDR3 sequence (DNA): TGTGCCAGTATTCGGGCGAGAGGCACCGGGGAGCTGTTTTTT. The chain links TRBV19 to TRBJ2-2, with no clear D. Germline V gene data show CDR1 as LNHDA and CDR2 as SQIVND (reference sequence). This CDR3 has 14 residues. V was pared by 7 bases and J by 4 bases, with 13 bases between.

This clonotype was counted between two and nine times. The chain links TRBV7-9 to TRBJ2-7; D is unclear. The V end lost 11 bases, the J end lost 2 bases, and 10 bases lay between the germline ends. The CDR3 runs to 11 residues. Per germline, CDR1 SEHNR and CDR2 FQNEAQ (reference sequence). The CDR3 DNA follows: TGTGCCGCTGGGCTAGCCTACGAGCAGTACTTC. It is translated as CAAGLAYEQYF.

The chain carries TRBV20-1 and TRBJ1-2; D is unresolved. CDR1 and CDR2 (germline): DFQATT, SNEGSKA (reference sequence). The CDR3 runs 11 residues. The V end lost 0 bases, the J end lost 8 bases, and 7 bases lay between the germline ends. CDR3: CSAREGYGYTF. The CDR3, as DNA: TGCAGTGCTAGAGAGGGATACGGCTACACCTTC.

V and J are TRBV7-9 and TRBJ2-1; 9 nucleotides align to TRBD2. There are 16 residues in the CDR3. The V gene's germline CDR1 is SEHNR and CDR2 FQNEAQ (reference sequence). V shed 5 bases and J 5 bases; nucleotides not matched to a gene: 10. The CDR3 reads CASSLDLAGANNEQFF. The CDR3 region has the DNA TGTGCCAGCAGCCTAGATTTAGCGGGGGCGAACAATGAGCAGTTCTTC.

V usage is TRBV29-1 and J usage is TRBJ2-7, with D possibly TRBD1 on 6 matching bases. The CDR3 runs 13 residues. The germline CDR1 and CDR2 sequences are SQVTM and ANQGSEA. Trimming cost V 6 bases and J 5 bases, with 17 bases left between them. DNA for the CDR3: TGCAGCGTCCGGATTCAGGGGAGCCACGAGCAGTACTTC. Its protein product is CSVRIQGSHEQYF.

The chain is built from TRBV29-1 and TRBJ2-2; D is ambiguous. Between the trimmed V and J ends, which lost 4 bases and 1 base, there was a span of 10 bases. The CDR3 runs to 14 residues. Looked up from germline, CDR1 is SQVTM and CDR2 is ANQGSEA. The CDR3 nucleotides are TGCAGCGTTGTATTATTGAGGAACACCGGGGAGCTGTTTTTT. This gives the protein CSVVLLRNTGELFF.

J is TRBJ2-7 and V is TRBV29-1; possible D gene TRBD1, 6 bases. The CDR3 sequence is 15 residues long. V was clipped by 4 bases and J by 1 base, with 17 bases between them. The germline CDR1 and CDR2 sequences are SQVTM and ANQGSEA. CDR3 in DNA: TGCAGCGTTGGGGTCTTCGGGACACGTTCCTACGAGCAGTACTTC. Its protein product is CSVGVFGTRSYEQYF.

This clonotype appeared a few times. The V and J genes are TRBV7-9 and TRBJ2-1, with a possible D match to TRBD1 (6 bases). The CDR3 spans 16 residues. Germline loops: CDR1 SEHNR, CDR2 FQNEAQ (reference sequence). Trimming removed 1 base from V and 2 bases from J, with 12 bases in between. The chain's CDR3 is CASSLGGTNPYNEQFF. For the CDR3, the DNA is TGTGCCAGCAGCTTAGGAGGGACAAACCCCTACAATGAGCAGTTCTTC.

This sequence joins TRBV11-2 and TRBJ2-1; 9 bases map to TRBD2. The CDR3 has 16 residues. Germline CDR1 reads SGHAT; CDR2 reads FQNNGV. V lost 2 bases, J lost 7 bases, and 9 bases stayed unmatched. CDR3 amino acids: CASSLQRGALGNEQFF. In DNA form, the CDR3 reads TGTGCCAGCAGCTTACAGCGGGGGGCCCTAGGAAATGAGCAGTTCTTC.

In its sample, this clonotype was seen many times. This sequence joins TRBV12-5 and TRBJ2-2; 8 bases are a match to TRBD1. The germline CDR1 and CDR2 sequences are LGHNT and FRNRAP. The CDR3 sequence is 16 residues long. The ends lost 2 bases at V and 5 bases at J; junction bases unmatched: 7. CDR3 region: CASGLRTGHVTGELFF. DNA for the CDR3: TGTGCTAGTGGTTTGCGGACAGGGCATGTTACCGGGGAGCTGTTTTTT.

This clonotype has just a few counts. The CDR3 sequence: CASKTGGLETETQYF. CDR3 nucleotide sequence: TGTGCCAGCAAGACTGGGGGACTAGAGACGGAGACCCAGTACTTC. The rearrangement joins TRBV6-6 to TRBJ2-5, with TRBD2 matching 8 bases. Germline CDR1 and CDR2: MNHNY and SVGAGI (reference sequence). Unmatched junction bases numbered 12, after V lost 7 bases and J lost 5 bases. The CDR3 is 15 amino acids.

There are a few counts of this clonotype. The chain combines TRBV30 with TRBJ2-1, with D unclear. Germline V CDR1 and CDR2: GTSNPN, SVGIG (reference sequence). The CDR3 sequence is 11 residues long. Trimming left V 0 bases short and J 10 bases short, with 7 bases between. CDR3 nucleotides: TGTGCCTGGAGTGTTCTATCCGAGCAGTTCTTC. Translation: CAWSVLSEQFF.

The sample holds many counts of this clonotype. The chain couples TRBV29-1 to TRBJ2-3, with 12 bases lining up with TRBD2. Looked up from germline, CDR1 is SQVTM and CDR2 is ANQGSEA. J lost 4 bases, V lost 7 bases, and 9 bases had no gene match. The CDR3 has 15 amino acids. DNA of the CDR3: TGCAGCGGGCGAAGACTAGCGGGAGAAGCAGATACGCAGTATTTT. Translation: CSGRRLAGEADTQYF.

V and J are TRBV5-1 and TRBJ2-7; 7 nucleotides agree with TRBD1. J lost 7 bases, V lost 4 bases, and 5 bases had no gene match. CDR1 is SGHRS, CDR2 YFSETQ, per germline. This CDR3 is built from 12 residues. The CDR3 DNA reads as TGCGCCAGCAGCGGTCAGGACAGGGAGCAGTACTTC. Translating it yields CASSGQDREQYF.

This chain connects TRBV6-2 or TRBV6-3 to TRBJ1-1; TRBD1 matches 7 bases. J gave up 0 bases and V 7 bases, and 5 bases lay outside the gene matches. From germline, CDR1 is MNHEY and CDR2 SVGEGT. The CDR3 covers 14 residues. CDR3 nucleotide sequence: TGTGCCAGCAATGGACAGGAGATGAACACTGAAGCTTTCTTT. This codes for CASNGQEMNTEAFF.